This section outlines one T cell receptor beta chain sequence together with its context. What it recognizes is unknown. Every sample had approximately 97,000 of its TCR templates assayed. TCRdb keeps only in-frame clones here, not all; method: immunoSEQ multiplex PCR. There are 100,000 or so clones in the sample; around 94% occur only once, and approximately 1.5% lies in the top ten. CDR1 and CDR2 (germline): SEHNR, FQNEAQ (reference sequence). This CDR3 comprises 14 residues. V lost 6 bases to trimming and J lost 8 bases, with 17 bases between them. The sample belongs to a study of siplizumab effects on memory and regulatory T cells. Study findings and constraints: The mapping of alloreactive clones to unstimulated subsets covered only a minor fraction of them. Contribution to the alloresponse seemed major for naive T cells, which also seemed more diverse than memory cells.

This receptor was taken from a human donor in good health. The gene calls are TRBV7-9 and TRBJ2-4; D might be TRBD2 (6 bases). Sequenced input: non-Treg CD4+ T cells sorted from blood. The CDR3 is CASSPGGAQDIQYF. DNA of the CDR3: TGTGCCAGCAGTCCGGGCGGGGCCCAGGACATTCAGTACTTC.